This is a list of T cell receptor beta chains from one sample in a study of shared clonotypes between healthy human individuals. Sequencing was performed with immunoSEQ multiplex PCR; in TCRdb, only in-frame clones are kept and a portion is missing. The sample has roughly 500,000 clones, roughly 95% seen once. The sample consisted of naive CD4+ T cells sorted from blood. The origin of the receptors is a woman aged 30 to 39 in good health. Both conserved end residues are part of each CDR3. Fields, in order: V gene, J gene, clone size, CDR3 length, D gene, CDR3 protein, CDR3 DNA. The D gene is left open where the match is weak. Size is stated for part of the rows, as once, few or many counts, or as a class when the clone is expanded.

TRBV13	TRBJ1-2	NA	14	NA	CASSPLAGQYGYTF	TGTGCCAGCAGCCCCCTCGCGGGACAATATGGCTACACCTTC
TRBV25-1	TRBJ1-3	NA	15	NA	CASSAPPARGNTIYF	TGTGCCAGCAGTGCTCCCCCCGCTCGAGGAAACACCATATATTTT
TRBV28	TRBJ2-5	NA	13	NA	CASTQGRLETQYF	TGTGCCAGCACCCAGGGTCGGTTGGAGACCCAGTACTTC
TRBV18	TRBJ1-3	NA	15	NA	CASSPRASSGNTIYF	TGTGCCAGCTCACCAAGGGCCTCCTCTGGAAACACCATATATTTT
TRBV19	TRBJ1-5	NA	16	NA	CASSIAGRGRNQPQHF	TGTGCCAGTAGTATAGCCGGAAGGGGTCGGAATCAGCCCCAGCATTTT
TRBV5-1	TRBJ2-7	NA	15	NA	CASSLLVGEPYEQYF	TGCGCCAGCAGCTTGTTGGTGGGAGAGCCGTACGAGCAGTACTTC
TRBV28	TRBJ2-1	NA	15	NA	CASSRPSGTYNEQFF	TGTGCCAGCAGCCGCCCCAGCGGAACGTACAATGAGCAGTTCTTC
TRBV18	TRBJ1-1	NA	21	TRBD1	CASSPFELMRQGPKANTEAFF	TGTGCCAGCTCACCCTTTGAGCTAATGAGACAGGGACCAAAAGCGAACACTGAAGCTTTCTTT
TRBV27	TRBJ2-2	NA	15	TRBD1	CASTGQGESTGELFF	TGTGCCAGTACCGGACAGGGAGAGAGCACCGGGGAGCTGTTTTTT
TRBV2	TRBJ2-7	NA	18	TRBD2	CASSKAPSLAGLSYEQYF	TGTGCCAGCAGTAAAGCCCCCTCTCTAGCGGGTCTCTCCTACGAGCAGTACTTC
TRBV5-8	TRBJ2-2	NA	17	NA	CASSLGTNSANTGELFF	TGTGCCAGCAGCTTGGGGACCAACTCTGCGAATACCGGGGAGCTGTTTTTT
TRBV5-1	TRBJ2-5	once	15	NA	CASRPRTNFGETQYF	TGCGCCAGCAGACCGAGGACCAACTTCGGGGAGACCCAGTACTTC
TRBV11-1	TRBJ2-7	NA	18	TRBD2	CASSTGLAGAILSYEQYF	TGTGCCAGCAGCACGGGACTAGCGGGAGCCATCCTCTCCTACGAGCAGTACTTC
TRBV19	TRBJ2-7	NA	17	TRBD2	CASSISARTSGIPEQYF	TGTGCCAGTAGTATATCCGCCCGGACTAGCGGGATCCCCGAGCAGTACTTC
TRBV5-6	TRBJ2-7	NA	16	TRBD2	CASSLHPGTSGYEQYF	TGTGCCAGCAGCCTGCACCCCGGGACTAGCGGGTACGAGCAGTACTTC
TRBV7-9	TRBJ2-7	NA	15	NA	CASSRGAPGPYEQYF	TGTGCCAGCAGCAGAGGGGCTCCGGGGCCCTACGAGCAGTACTTC
TRBV9	TRBJ2-3	once	15	TRBD2	CASSYSGRSTDTQYF	TGTGCCAGCAGTTATAGCGGGAGGAGCACAGATACGCAGTATTTT
TRBV4-1	TRBJ1-1	NA	14	NA	CASSPYGVGPEAFF	TGCGCCAGCAGCCCCTACGGTGTCGGGCCTGAAGCTTTCTTT
TRBV5-1	TRBJ1-3	NA	14	NA	CASSSTGAGNTIYF	TGCGCCAGCAGCTCGACAGGTGCTGGAAACACCATATATTTT
TRBV2	TRBJ2-3	NA	16	TRBD2	CASRNLGGLRTDTQYF	TGTGCCAGTCGGAACTTGGGAGGGCTCCGCACAGATACGCAGTATTTT
TRBV4-1	TRBJ2-1	NA	18	NA	CASSQVRGPQRPTDEQFF	TGCGCCAGCAGCCAAGTGCGAGGCCCACAGCGCCCCACGGATGAGCAGTTCTTC
TRBV14	TRBJ1-1	once	14	NA	CASSQESRRTEAFF	TGTGCCAGCAGCCAAGAGTCCCGGCGCACTGAAGCTTTCTTT
TRBV7-9	TRBJ2-3	NA	19	TRBD2	CASSNIWTSGIPSTDTQYF	TGTGCCAGCAGTAATATTTGGACTAGCGGGATCCCTAGCACAGATACGCAGTATTTT
TRBV29-1	TRBJ2-2	NA	11	NA	CSVRDPGELFF	TGCAGCGTTAGGGACCCCGGGGAGCTGTTTTTT
TRBV6-5	TRBJ2-7	NA	14	NA	CASSYHTGGGEQYF	TGTGCCAGCAGTTACCATACCGGCGGCGGGGAGCAGTACTTC
TRBV19	TRBJ2-2	NA	17	TRBD2	CASRRTSGPRDTGELFF	TGTGCCAGTCGGAGGACTAGCGGGCCAAGGGACACCGGGGAGCTGTTTTTT
TRBV2	TRBJ1-4	NA	17	TRBD1	CASSALQGVGTNEKLFF	TGTGCCAGCAGTGCGCTACAGGGGGTTGGCACTAATGAAAAACTGTTTTTT
TRBV6-1	TRBJ2-7	NA	12	NA	CASSVRGYEQYF	TGTGCCAGCAGTGTCAGGGGCTACGAGCAGTACTTC
TRBV2	TRBJ1-2	NA	14	NA	CASSITVVGYGYTF	TGTGCCAGCAGTATTACGGTCGTCGGGTATGGCTACACCTTC
TRBV6-1	TRBJ1-4	NA	10	NA	CASSGEKLFF	TGTGCCAGCAGTGGAGAAAAACTGTTTTTT
TRBV27	TRBJ2-7	NA	15	NA	CASSLTVRTLYEQYF	TGTGCCAGCAGTTTAACCGTGAGGACTCTCTACGAGCAGTACTTC
TRBV6-5	TRBJ1-2	NA	16	TRBD1	CASSYHRTGGNYGYTF	TGTGCCAGCAGTTATCATCGGACAGGGGGGAACTATGGCTACACCTTC
TRBV19	TRBJ2-1	NA	14	TRBD2	CASSRLAGYNEQFF	TGTGCCAGTAGTCGACTAGCGGGGTACAATGAGCAGTTCTTC
TRBV28	TRBJ2-2	NA	15	NA	CASRPFLGGERELFF	TGTGCCAGTCGTCCGTTCTTAGGGGGGGAACGGGAGCTGTTTTTT
TRBV9	TRBJ2-1	NA	15	TRBD2	CASSVGTSGYNEQFF	TGTGCCAGCAGCGTAGGGACTAGCGGCTACAATGAGCAGTTCTTC
TRBV21-1	TRBJ2-3	NA	15	NA	CASSSPDGLAGVQYF	TGTGCCAGCAGCAGCCCTGACGGACTAGCGGGAGTACAGTATTTT
TRBV10-1	TRBJ1-4	NA	15	NA	CASSEGWQGSGKLFF	TGCGCCAGCAGTGAGGGTTGGCAGGGGAGCGGAAAACTGTTTTTT
TRBV5-1	TRBJ2-1	NA	15	NA	CASSFQGMTYNEQFF	TGCGCCAGCAGCTTCCAGGGTATGACCTACAATGAGCAGTTCTTC
TRBV11-3	TRBJ2-2	NA	15	NA	CASSPRDPNTGELFF	TGTGCCAGCAGCCCCCGGGACCCGAACACCGGGGAGCTGTTTTTT
TRBV10-3	TRBJ2-5	NA	15	TRBD2	CAISASTSGKETQYF	TGTGCCATCAGTGCTTCGACTAGCGGGAAAGAGACCCAGTACTTC
TRBV27	TRBJ2-7	NA	15	NA	CASSLSTQGSYEQYF	TGTGCCAGCAGTTTATCTACGCAAGGATCTTACGAGCAGTACTTC
TRBV10-1	TRBJ2-5	NA	12	NA	CASSDPQETQYF	TGCGCCAGCAGTGATCCTCAAGAGACCCAGTACTTC
TRBV6-6	TRBJ1-1	NA	13	NA	CASSYSQGSEAFF	TGTGCCAGCAGTTACTCGCAGGGGTCTGAAGCTTTCTTT
TRBV6-5	TRBJ1-2	once	15	NA	CASSLARGYNYGYTF	TGTGCCAGCAGCCTAGCCCGGGGATATAACTATGGCTACACCTTC
TRBV5-6	TRBJ1-1	NA	13	NA	CASSLIGNTEAFF	TGTGCCAGCAGCTTAATAGGGAACACTGAAGCTTTCTTT
TRBV19	TRBJ2-2	NA	15	TRBD1	CASSIGTGSSGELFF	TGTGCCAGTAGTATCGGGACAGGGTCATCCGGGGAGCTGTTTTTT
TRBV18	TRBJ2-7	NA	15	TRBD1	CASSPAGTGPYEQYF	TGTGCCAGCTCACCCGCCGGGACAGGGCCTTACGAGCAGTACTTC
TRBV7-3	TRBJ2-7	NA	12	NA	CASSLGLGEQYF	TGTGCCAGCAGCTTAGGGTTAGGCGAGCAGTACTTC
TRBV5-1	TRBJ1-4	NA	16	NA	CASSPTGARPYEKLFF	TGCGCCAGCAGTCCTACAGGTGCCCGCCCTTATGAAAAACTGTTTTTT
TRBV5-1	TRBJ1-1	NA	15	TRBD1	CASSLVGQGDTEAFF	TGCGCCAGCAGCTTGGTGGGACAGGGGGACACTGAAGCTTTCTTT
TRBV15	TRBJ1-1	NA	15	NA	CATSDIVSGNTEAFF	TGTGCCACCAGCGATATAGTCTCGGGGAACACTGAAGCTTTCTTT
TRBV19	TRBJ2-1	NA	15	NA	CASARWGTTYNEQFF	TGTGCCAGTGCCAGATGGGGTACTACCTACAATGAGCAGTTCTTC
TRBV7-2	TRBJ2-7	NA	11	NA	CASSFSYEQYF	TGTGCCAGCAGCTTCTCCTACGAGCAGTACTTC
TRBV10-3	TRBJ1-2	NA	15	NA	CAIRQMGTGDYGYTF	TGTGCCATCCGCCAGATGGGAACTGGTGACTATGGCTACACCTTC
TRBV10-3	TRBJ1-1	NA	14	NA	CAISELGPNTEAFF	TGTGCCATCAGTGAGTTAGGACCGAACACTGAAGCTTTCTTT
TRBV28	TRBJ2-7	NA	14	NA	CASQSGDRIYEQYF	TGTGCCAGCCAAAGCGGGGACAGGATCTACGAGCAGTACTTC
TRBV11-2	TRBJ2-3	NA	19	TRBD2	CASSVLPGLAGGPGDTQYF	TGTGCCAGCAGCGTGTTACCGGGACTAGCGGGAGGGCCGGGAGATACGCAGTATTTT
TRBV4-2	TRBJ2-5	NA	15	TRBD1	CASSQEDRGRGTQYF	TGTGCCAGCAGCCAAGAAGACAGGGGCCGAGGGACCCAGTACTTC